This T cell receptor beta chain comes out of a study of vaccination and CD4 T cells after COVID-19. Study details: SARS-CoV-2, HCoV-NL63, HCoV-OC43 and HCoV-229E supplied the overlapping spike peptides used to stimulate cells.

Between the trimmed V and J ends, which lost 6 bases and 4 bases, there was a span of 7 bases. CDR1 is KGHSH, CDR2 LQKENI, per germline. This CDR3 spans 12 amino acids. An Oncomine TCR Beta short-read assay was used to sequence the DNA from cultured CD4+ T cells. Via MiXCR, TCRdb re-called the PCR reads, giving one row per CDR3 protein. Of around 13,000 distinct CDR3 sequences listed, 40% to 50% are singletons. This clonotype has more than one count but fewer than ten. Its antigen is as yet unknown. Treatment denoted: roughly 11-day PBMC culture with coronavirus spike peptide pools or control peptides (ViraFEST assay). Using peptide pools, antigen-specific T cells were expanded in ViraFEST before TCRs were sequenced.

The chain carries TRBV18 and TRBJ1-5, with D uncertain. This clonotype was sampled from a human donor who had recovered from COVID-19. The sample consisted of CD4+ T cells from blood, cultured in vitro. CDR3 bases: TGTGCCAGCTCTCAAAATAATCAGCCCCAGCATTTT. It translates to CASSQNNQPQHF.